One sample yielded the 21 T cell receptor beta chains listed below, sequenced in a study of blood T cells in healthy people across ages. The use of a sample-barcoded 5' primer and a J-beta primer mix characterized a second PCR of about 6 to 11 cycles. TCRdb re-analysed the 5' RACE reads in MiXCR, keeping a single row per CDR3 protein. Of about 1.4 million distinct CDR3 sequences in the sample, 59% were seen once. The sample was blood. The origin of the receptors is a man in his late teens or twenties in good health.

This rearrangement joins TRBV20-1 to TRBJ2-7; D ambiguous. V was clipped by 6 bases and J by 7 bases, with 10 bases between them. The CDR3 is 10 residues long. Germline V gene sequence: CDR1 DFQATT, CDR2 SNEGSKA (reference sequence). CDR3 region: CSAGRQEQYF. The CDR3 coding sequence is TGCAGTGCGGGCAGGCAGGAGCAGTACTTC.

The table lists this clonotype with a few counts. The V call is TRBV4-1, the J call TRBJ2-7, with 7 bases matching TRBD2. The V and J ends lost 2 bases and 6 bases, in that order; junction bases with no gene match: 13. Germline assignment: CDR1 MGHRA and CDR2 YSYEKL. The CDR3 contains 16 residues. This chain's CDR3 is CASSQRTAGLLIEQYF. The CDR3 DNA follows: TGCGCCAGCAGCCAACGGACGGCGGGACTACTAATCGAGCAGTACTTC.

V gene TRBV27 combines with J gene TRBJ2-1, with a possible D match to TRBD2 (5 bases). This CDR3 has 16 residues. The germline CDR1 and CDR2 sequences are MNHEY and SMNVEV (reference sequence). The V end was cut by 10 bases, the J end by 0 bases, with 19 bases between. The CDR3 DNA sequence: TGTGCCACCCGTTCCGGGGTTGCTAGCTCCTACAATGAGCAGTTCTTC. This gives the protein CATRSGVASSYNEQFF.

The rearrangement joins TRBV9 to TRBJ2-1; no reliable D call. The CDR3 spans 14 residues. Germline assignment: CDR1 SGDLS and CDR2 YYNGEE. The ends were cut back, 3 bases at V and 8 bases at J, with 15 bases in the middle. The CDR3 bases are TGTGCCAGCAGCGCGGGCTACGTGACCCATGAGCAGTTCTTC. Translating gives CASSAGYVTHEQFF.

The rearrangement joins TRBV5-1 to TRBJ1-6; D perhaps matches TRBD1 (5 bases). Germline assignment: CDR1 SGHRS and CDR2 YFSETQ. This CDR3 comprises 17 residues. V was trimmed by 0 bases and J by 7 bases, leaving 17 bases between them. This CDR3 reads CASSLAGTSNRNSPLHF. CDR3 DNA: TGCGCCAGCAGCTTGGCCGGGACCTCGAATAGAAATTCACCCCTCCACTTT.

This clonotype showed up just once. The rearrangement joins TRBV10-2 to TRBJ2-7; D ambiguous. The CDR3 is made up of 10 amino acids. Germline CDR1 and CDR2: WSHSY and SAAADI. Trimming shortened V by 4 bases and J by 10 bases, and 8 bases separated the two germline ends. The CDR3 is CASSVGPQYF. DNA for the CDR3: TGCGCCAGCAGTGTTGGCCCTCAGTACTTC.

The chain has TRBV29-1 and TRBJ2-1; 7 bases are shared with TRBD2. V shed 7 bases, J shed 2 bases, and the junction held 5 bases outside the gene matches. In germline, CDR1 is SQVTM, CDR2 ANQGSEA. CDR3 length: 13 residues. The CDR3: CSAAGRAYNEQFF. DNA for the CDR3: TGCAGCGCCGCGGGGAGGGCCTACAATGAGCAGTTCTTC.

For the CDR3, the DNA is TGTGCCAGCAACGACAGATCTGAGCAGTACTTC. It codes for CASNDRSEQYF. The chain uses TRBV6-6 and TRBJ2-7; TRBD1 is a possible D gene (5 bases). This CDR3 region has 11 residues. V was trimmed by 7 bases and J by 7 bases, leaving 11 bases between them. Germline CDR1 MNHNY, CDR2 SVGAGI (reference sequence).

This clonotype was seen a few times. The chain carries TRBV27 and TRBJ2-4; TRBD2 might be the D (6 bases). The tail of the sequence fits TRBJ2-7 better, so the J call may be wrong. The CDR3 covers 14 residues. Germline V gene lookup returns CDR1 MNHEY and CDR2 SMNVEV (reference sequence). The DNA for the CDR3 is TGTGCCAGCAGTTCCGGGACTTCTACTAGCGAGCAGTACTTC. Its translation is CASSSGTSTSEQYF.

DNA for the CDR3: TGCGCCAGCAGCCAAGTGGGACAGTTGAACACTGAAGCTTTCTTT. It codes for CASSQVGQLNTEAFF. This chain connects TRBV4-1 to TRBJ1-1; the match to TRBD1 covers 7 bases. The CDR3 extends over 15 amino acids. The V segment lost 1 base and the J segment 0 bases; nucleotides outside the gene matches: 2. The germline V gene encodes CDR1 MGHRA and CDR2 YSYEKL.

The chain employs TRBV12-3 or TRBV12-4 and TRBJ1-2; D gene ambiguous. V gave up 3 bases and J gave up 8 bases, with 10 bases separating them. CDR3 length: 12 amino acids. CDR3 DNA sequence: TGTGCCAGCAGTTTTCCCCTCATGGGCTACACCTTC. Protein: CASSFPLMGYTF.

V and J are TRBV19 and TRBJ2-1; D not certain. The V gene's germline CDR1 is LNHDA and CDR2 SQIVND (reference sequence). The germline V and J ends were trimmed by 7 bases and 6 bases, with 7 bases remaining between them. This CDR3 spans 11 amino acids. CDR3 sequence reads: CASNTPNEQFF. CDR3 bases: TGTGCCAGTAATACCCCCAATGAGCAGTTCTTC.

V and J are TRBV6-5 and TRBJ1-2; the match to TRBD1 covers 12 bases. V was clipped by 2 bases and J by 3 bases; unmatched bases: 13. This CDR3 comprises 19 residues. The germline CDR1 and CDR2 sequences are MNHEY and SVGAGI. In DNA form, the CDR3 reads TGTGCCAGCAGTTACCAAAAACCGGGACAGGGGGCGAGGGACTATGGCTACACCTTC. Translation: CASSYQKPGQGARDYGYTF.

J is TRBJ1-2 and V is TRBV9; D remains ambiguous. V was clipped by 0 bases and J by 0 bases, with 9 bases between them. Per the germline V gene, CDR1 is SGDLS and CDR2 is YYNGEE. CDR3 length: 15 amino acids. CDR3 nucleotide sequence: TGTGCCAGCAGCGTAGAGAACACCGCTAACTATGGCTACACCTTC. Protein product: CASSVENTANYGYTF.

In its sample, this clonotype was seen a few times. The V gene is TRBV29-1, the J gene TRBJ2-5, with TRBD1 matching over 7 bases. This CDR3 spans 13 amino acids. J was trimmed by 2 bases and V by 7 bases; bases with no gene match: 7. Per germline, CDR1 SQVTM and CDR2 ANQGSEA. The CDR3 reads CSGTGQLQETQYF. CDR3 sequence (DNA): TGCAGCGGAACGGGACAGCTACAAGAGACCCAGTACTTC. Complete variable domain (other parts from reference TRBV29-1 and TRBJ2-5): SAVISQKPSRDICQRGTSLTIQCQVDSQVTMMFWYRQQPGQSLTLIATANQGSEATYESGFVIDKFPISRPNLTFSTLTVSNMSPEDSSIYLCSGTGQLQETQYFGPGTRLLVL.

The chain recombines TRBV27 with TRBJ2-7, with TRBD1 identical over 9 bases. The CDR3 contains 15 residues. J was trimmed by 3 bases and V by 2 bases; bases with no gene match: 5. Per germline, CDR1 MNHEY and CDR2 SMNVEV (reference sequence). The CDR3 reads CASSLGTGGFYEQYF. For the CDR3, the DNA is TGTGCCAGCAGTTTAGGAACAGGGGGCTTCTACGAGCAGTACTTC.

V is TRBV12-3 or TRBV12-4 and J is TRBJ2-7, with unresolved D. The V gene lost 4 bases and the J gene lost 0 bases, with 19 bases spanning the gap. The CDR3 consists of 17 residues. Here the CDR3 DNA reads TGTGCCAGCAGTTCCTTTTCGGCAGGAGCGACCTCCTACGAGCAGTACTTC. Its protein product is CASSSFSAGATSYEQYF.

The chain carries TRBV4-3 and TRBJ2-1, with unresolved D. The V end was cut by 0 bases, the J end by 10 bases, with 10 bases between. The CDR3 sequence is 13 residues long. Germline loops: CDR1 LGHNA, CDR2 YSLEER. The CDR3 loop reads CASSQDSVGEQFF. The CDR3 DNA reads TGCGCCAGCAGCCAAGATTCCGTTGGGGAGCAGTTCTTC.

The chain employs TRBV7-2 and TRBJ2-7; 8 nucleotides agree with TRBD2. The J call could be wrong; TRBJ2-5 is a better fit for the DNA end. The germline gives CDR1 SGHTA, CDR2 FQGNSA. The CDR3 spans 15 residues. CDR3 residues: CASSLAGTSRETQYF. The CDR3 bases are TGTGCCAGCAGCTTAGCTGGGACTAGTCGAGAGACCCAGTACTTC.

The rearrangement links TRBV19 to TRBJ2-5; 11 bases line up with TRBD2. The CDR3 loop spans 15 amino acids. Trimming took 4 bases from V and 4 from J; bases not matched to a gene: 5. Germline CDR1 LNHDA, CDR2 SQIVND (reference sequence). The chain's CDR3 is CASSNPTSGIETQYF. DNA for the CDR3: TGTGCCAGTAGTAACCCGACTAGCGGGATAGAGACCCAGTACTTC.

The V gene is TRBV6-2 or TRBV6-3, the J gene TRBJ2-3, with D unclear. In germline, CDR1 is MNHEY, CDR2 SVGEGT. This CDR3 has 13 residues. Trimming pared 2 bases from V and 6 bases from J, leaving 9 bases between. CDR3 sequence: CASSYGSSDTQYF. CDR3 DNA sequence: TGTGCCAGCAGTTACGGTTCGTCGGATACGCAGTATTTT.